This TCR beta chain was captured in a study of blood T cells in healthy people across ages. The study, taken as a whole, reports: No one knew whether donors had CMV, which possibly confounded expanded clonotype changes. Whereas aged donors had fewer naive CD4+ cells, long-lived donors had more of them and higher diversity.

This clonotype was picked up a small number of times. No antigen is known for it. For the second PCR, which ran for about 6 to 11 cycles, a sample-barcoded 5' primer and a J-beta primer mix were used. TCRdb ran MiXCR on the 5' RACE reads and lists one entry per CDR3 protein. Of 1.5 million to 2 million distinct CDR3 sequences in the sample, 28% were seen once. The junction had 11 bases not matched to a gene; V was cut back by 4 bases and J by 8 bases. CDR1 is SGHRS, CDR2 YFSETQ, per germline. This CDR3 has 14 residues. The clonotype comes from a woman in her thirties in good health. Sequencing used blood. The chain employs TRBV5-1 and TRBJ1-2; TRBD1 matches at 7 bases. The CDR3 loop is CASSPDRAGRGYTF. The CDR3 DNA sequence: TGCGCCAGCAGCCCCGACAGGGCAGGACGCGGCTACACCTTC.